The source of this TCR beta chain is a study of blood T cell repertoires in COVID-19. Across the whole study: PBMCs, B-cell-depleted T cells, or T cells were the source of the cDNA or gDNA that made up the material.

Per germline, CDR1 KGHSH and CDR2 LQKENI. This CDR3 region has 16 residues. V shed 1 base and J shed 0 bases, with 10 bases lying between them. Produced via immunoSEQ multiplex PCR; TCRdb's table is partial and in-frame only. The table includes about 120,000 clones, more than 70% detected once. This clone has only one observation. This receptor was obtained from a human donor in a cohort sampled during active COVID-19. The chain links TRBV18 to TRBJ1-5, with unresolved D. Sequencing was done on a sample of peripheral blood. In DNA form, the CDR3 reads TGTGCCAGCTCACCACTCCCAGGTCGTAGCAATCAGCCCCAGCATTTT. Protein sequence: CASSPLPGRSNQPQHF.